The T cell receptor (beta chain) described here comes from a study of beta chain features in type 1 diabetes. The authors reverse transcribed all of the isolated RNA, so sequencing captured expressed TCRB transcripts. Generated by immunoSEQ multiplex PCR, the TCRdb table keeps only in-frame clones and is missing some. The sample has about 360,000 clones, roughly an eighth seen once. The sample taken for sequencing was naive CD4+ T cells from blood. The source is a man younger than 35 in good health.

The CDR3 coding sequence is TGTGCCAGCAGCCGAGGCGGAGGAAACTACGAGCAGTACTTC. It specifies CASSRGGGNYEQYF. J is TRBJ2-7 and V is TRBV6-5, with a tentative D call TRBD2 (5 bases). The CDR3 has 14 residues. CDR1 MNHEY and CDR2 SVGAGI come from the germline V gene. V dropped 6 bases and J dropped 3 bases, with 15 bases sitting between them.